The following is a T cell receptor beta chain sequence with its context. Its antigen is as yet unknown. The data stem from a study of OX40 agonist ivuxolimab in advanced cancers. About the study: While on treatment, patients had intravenous ivuxolimab at 0.01 to 10 mg/kg every 2 weeks. Partial responses were achieved by three patients: one hepatocellular carcinoma, two cutaneous melanoma.

Patients were ruled out by autoimmune disease history or systemic immunosuppression. Sequenced by immunoSEQ multiplex PCR; TCRdb stores in-frame clones only, minus some. Of roughly 65,000 clones listed, about 82% are singletons. V was clipped by 2 bases and J by 9 bases, with 16 bases between them. The V gene's germline CDR1 is MNHNS and CDR2 SASEGT. The CDR3 contains 14 residues. General study findings and limits: With doses of 0.1 to 3.0 mg/kg, CD4+ and CD8+ blood T cells had undergone clonal expansion by week 6.

The sample in question was CD4+ or CD8+ T cells sorted from blood, obtained in a trial of the OX40 agonist ivuxolimab. This TCR came from an adult with an advanced solid tumor such as melanoma, head and neck, liver or kidney cancer. V gene TRBV6-1 combines with J gene TRBJ2-5; tentative D call: TRBD2 (6 bases). The CDR3 coding sequence is TGTGCCAGCAGTGAATCTCTGGTTCCGGGGGCCCAGTACTTC. This translates into CASSESLVPGAQYF.